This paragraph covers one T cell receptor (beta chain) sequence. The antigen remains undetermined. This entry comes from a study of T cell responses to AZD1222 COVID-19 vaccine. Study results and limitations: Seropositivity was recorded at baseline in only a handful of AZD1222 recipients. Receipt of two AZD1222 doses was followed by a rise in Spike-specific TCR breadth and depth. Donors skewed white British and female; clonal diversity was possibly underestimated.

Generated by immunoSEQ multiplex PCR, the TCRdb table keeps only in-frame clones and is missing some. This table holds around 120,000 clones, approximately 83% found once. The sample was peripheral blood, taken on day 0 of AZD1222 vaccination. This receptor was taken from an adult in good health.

CDR3 DNA sequence: TGTGCCAGCAGTTACTCGGATCCGCGGCAGACCCAGTACTTC. Its protein product is CASSYSDPRQTQYF. J is TRBJ2-5 and V is TRBV6-5; D unclear. Germline CDR1 reads MNHEY; CDR2 reads SVGAGI. The CDR3 totals 14 residues. V shed 0 bases and J shed 6 bases, with 11 bases lying between them.